Within the sample, the clone carrying this TCR beta chain is medium-sized. This entry is derived from a study of T cell repertoires in aging, cancer and after chemotherapy. The template was genomic DNA from peripheral blood, not RNA. A mixed TRB-A/B primer pool amplified rearranged TRB by multiplex touch-down PCR. TCRdb reprocessed the multiplex PCR reads via MiXCR and lists one record per CDR3 protein. There are about 5,300 distinct CDR3 sequences in the sample; around 30% occur only once, and roughly a third lies in the top ten. Germline trimming cut 6 bases from V and 3 bases from J; bases unmatched to any gene: 16. This CDR3 contains 17 residues. Germline values: CDR1 MNHEY, CDR2 SMNVEV (reference sequence).

This TCR derives from a human donor with a solid tumor. Specimen: blood. The chain uses TRBV27 and TRBJ2-7; TRBD1 matches at 8 bases. CDR3: CASSRQGPPLGLYEQYF. In DNA form, the CDR3 reads TGTGCCAGCAGCCGACAGGGGCCCCCGCTAGGCCTCTACGAGCAGTACTTC.